These T cell receptor beta chains were read from a single sample in a study of blood T cell repertoires in COVID-19. This table comes from immunoSEQ multiplex PCR, and its TCRdb copy is limited to in-frame clones, with some not included. The sample includes 95,000 to 150,000 clones, around three quarters of them seen just once. The sequenced material came from peripheral blood. These receptors all stem from a woman older than 75 with acute or convalescent COVID-19. CDR3s include the opening cysteine and the closing phenylalanine or tryptophan. D genes are given only for firm matches. Size is stated for part of the rows, as once, few or many counts, or as a class when the clone is expanded.

TRBV5-1	NA	TRBD1	TRBJ1-1	CASSIGQGFTEAFF	TGCGCCAGCAGCATTGGACAGGGGTTCACTGAAGCTTTCTTT
TRBV19	few	NA	TRBJ1-5	CASTTGTHPYQPQHF	TGTGCCAGTACCACAGGAACTCACCCTTATCAGCCCCAGCATTTT
TRBV4-3	few	NA	TRBJ1-5	CASSQDSLGSQPQHF	TGCGCCAGCAGCCAAGATTCTTTGGGGAGTCAGCCCCAGCATTTT
TRBV3-1/TRBV3-2	NA	TRBD2	TRBJ2-5	CASSLGLAGAGETQYF	TGTGCCAGCAGCCTCGGACTAGCGGGAGCGGGGGAGACCCAGTACTTC
TRBV27	few	TRBD2	TRBJ2-3	CASSLLAAPGTDTQYF	TGTGCCAGCTCCCTTCTAGCGGCCCCGGGGACAGATACGCAGTATTTT
TRBV24-1	few	NA	TRBJ2-7	CATSDPYENEQYF	TGTGCCACCAGTGATCCTTACGAGAACGAGCAGTACTTC
TRBV5-1	NA	NA	TRBJ1-2	CATSSGGAGSGYTF	TGCGCCACCTCCTCGGGGGGCGCGGGTAGCGGCTACACCTTC
TRBV4-2	few	NA	TRBJ2-1	CASSQDPAGSYNEQFF	TGTGCCAGCAGCCAAGACCCGGCGGGATCCTACAATGAGCAGTTCTTC
TRBV6-1	NA	TRBD1	TRBJ1-5	CASSVPQGSPSNQPQHF	TGTGCCAGCAGTGTGCCACAGGGGTCTCCCTCTAATCAGCCCCAGCATTTT
TRBV29-1	NA	NA	TRBJ2-3	CSVTQGTDTQYF	TGCAGCGTTACCCAGGGGACAGATACGCAGTATTTT
TRBV7-3	NA	NA	TRBJ1-1	CASSSQGGDTEAFF	TGTGCCAGCAGCTCCCAAGGAGGGGACACTGAAGCTTTCTTT
TRBV7-2	NA	TRBD2	TRBJ2-1	CASSLGGGRVGVEQFF	TGTGCCAGCAGCTTAGGTGGCGGGAGGGTCGGGGTTGAGCAGTTCTTC
TRBV10-3	NA	NA	TRBJ2-5	CAISESGLETQYF	TGTGCCATCAGTGAGTCCGGTTTAGAGACCCAGTACTTC
TRBV28	NA	NA	TRBJ1-5	CASSPYSGGKMSLHF	TGTGCCAGCAGTCCCTACTCCGGGGGGAAAATGAGCTTGCATTTT
TRBV6-5	NA	TRBD1	TRBJ1-4	CASSWTGSSEKLFF	TGTGCCAGCAGTTGGACAGGGTCGAGTGAAAAACTGTTTTTT